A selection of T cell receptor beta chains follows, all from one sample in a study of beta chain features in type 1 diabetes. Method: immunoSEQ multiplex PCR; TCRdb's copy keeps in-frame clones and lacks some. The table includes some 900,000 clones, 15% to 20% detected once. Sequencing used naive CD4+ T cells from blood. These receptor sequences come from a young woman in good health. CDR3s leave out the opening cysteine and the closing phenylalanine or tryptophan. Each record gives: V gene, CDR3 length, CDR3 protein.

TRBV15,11,ATSTGGSYEQY
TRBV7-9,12,ASSSGTLSYEQY
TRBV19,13,ASSILAANTGELF
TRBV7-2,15,ASSLLSGGRSSYEQY
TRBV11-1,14,ASSLAGRGLTGELF
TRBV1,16,TSSRIRRLAGLTGELF
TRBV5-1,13,ASSRPGTGREKLF
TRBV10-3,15,AISESVGQRPSYGYT
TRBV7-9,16,ASSLPPGQGTGNEKLF
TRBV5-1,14,ASSLVPGQGMSEAF
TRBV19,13,ASSGRGSFTGELF
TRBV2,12,ASSGTSGNSEQF
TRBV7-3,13,ASSPRDRGTGELF
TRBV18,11,ASSPRTEETQY
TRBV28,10,ASSLYGHGYT
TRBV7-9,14,ASILGLAGPQETQY
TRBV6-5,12,ASTAGQINYGYT
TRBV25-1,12,ASRAESSYNEQF
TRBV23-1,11,ASSQSRNYGYT
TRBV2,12,ASSVWTGSETQY
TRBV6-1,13,ASRLEFLVNNEQF
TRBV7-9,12,ASSLGQLNTEAF
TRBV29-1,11,SATTGGTDTQY
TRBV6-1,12,ASSEKGPPGGYT